This passage covers 27 T cell receptor beta chains from one sample sequenced in a study of cytomegalovirus exposure and HLA in healthy donors. The PCR made use of 60 Vbeta and 13 Jbeta primers. Using immunoSEQ multiplex PCR, the repertoire was profiled, and TCRdb retains in-frame clones only, with some absent. The sample carries some 96,000 clones, approximately 76% recorded once. Sequencing used PBMCs. These receptors all come from a woman aged 60-70 years in good health and CMV-seropositive.

The genes are TRBV9 and TRBJ2-1; 7 nucleotides agree with TRBD1. Per germline, CDR1 SGDLS and CDR2 YYNGEE. V lost 4 bases, J lost 0 bases, and 10 bases stayed unmatched. The CDR3 loop spans 17 amino acids. This CDR3 is CASSPPTGHSSYNEQFF. CDR3 in DNA: TGTGCCAGCAGCCCTCCGACAGGGCATAGCTCCTACAATGAGCAGTTCTTC.

The CDR3 DNA reads as TGTGCCAGCAGCATCTCCGGGACAGGGGCTCAGCCCCAGCATTTT. Its translation is CASSISGTGAQPQHF. The chain employs TRBV7-3 and TRBJ1-5; 10 positions match TRBD1. Germline trimming cut 5 bases from V and 6 bases from J; bases unmatched to any gene: 7. The length of the CDR3 is 15 residues. Germline V gene lookup returns CDR1 SGHTA and CDR2 FQGTGA.

The chain recombines TRBV19 with TRBJ1-1; a weak D match, TRBD1 (5 bases). The CDR3 length is 15 residues. Germline loops: CDR1 LNHDA, CDR2 SQIVND (reference sequence). V gave up 5 bases and J gave up 0 bases, with 13 bases separating them. The CDR3: CASSLGGGVNTEAFF. The CDR3, as DNA: TGTGCCAGTAGTCTGGGCGGGGGAGTGAACACTGAAGCTTTCTTT. The full variable domain, rest sourced from reference TRBV19 and TRBJ1-1, is DGGITQSPKYLFRKEGQNVTLSCEQNLNHDAMYWYRQDPGQGLRLIYYSQIVNDFQKGDIAEGYSVSREKKESFPLTVTSAQKNPTAFYLCASSLGGGVNTEAFFGQGTRLTVV.

The genes are TRBV5-1 and TRBJ1-2; D might be TRBD1 (6 bases). Germline CDR1 is SGHRS and CDR2 is YFSETQ. The CDR3 is 15 residues long. V dropped 0 bases and J dropped 1 base, with 10 bases sitting between them. The CDR3, as DNA: TGCGCCAGCAGCTTGGATCAGGGGCTTAACTATGGCTACACCTTC. Translated: CASSLDQGLNYGYTF.

The genes are TRBV5-1 and TRBJ2-2; possibly TRBD2 for D (5 bases). The CDR3 consists of 13 residues. The germline CDR1 and CDR2 sequences are SGHRS and YFSETQ. Deletions cut 5 bases from V and 4 bases from J, with 9 bases between. The CDR3 reads CASRRLFTGELFF. In DNA form, the CDR3 reads TGCGCCAGCAGAAGACTATTCACCGGGGAGCTGTTTTTT.

The chain carries TRBV9 and TRBJ2-1; 15 nucleotides line up with TRBD2. Losses at the gene ends were 3 bases for V and 9 bases for J; bases not matched to a gene: 4. The CDR3 runs 15 residues. Per germline, CDR1 SGDLS and CDR2 YYNGEE. The CDR3 protein is CASSAGLAGGSEQFF. As DNA, the CDR3 is TGTGCCAGCAGCGCGGGACTAGCGGGAGGTTCTGAGCAGTTCTTC.

The V call is TRBV15, the J call TRBJ2-3; D perhaps matches TRBD2 (6 bases). Germline CDR1 is LNHNV and CDR2 is YYDKDF (reference sequence). CDR3 size: 16 residues. Trimming left V 5 bases short and J 0 bases short, with 15 bases between. In nucleotides, the CDR3 is TGTGCCACCAGCGGAGGACTAAACCCTAGCACAGATACGCAGTATTTT. This gives the protein CATSGGLNPSTDTQYF.

The rearrangement links TRBV20-1 to TRBJ1-4; D perhaps matches TRBD1 (5 bases). Germline assignment: CDR1 DFQATT and CDR2 SNEGSKA (reference sequence). V shed 2 bases and J shed 8 bases, with 6 bases lying between them. This CDR3 spans 11 amino acids. CDR3 sequence: CSARQGEKLFF. In nucleotides, the CDR3 is TGCAGTGCTAGACAGGGCGAAAAACTGTTTTTT.

The rearrangement links TRBV18 to TRBJ2-5; the match to TRBD2 covers 13 bases. The CDR3 runs 17 residues. The germline CDR1 and CDR2 sequences are KGHSH and LQKENI. V dropped 2 bases and J dropped 4; count of bases not matched to a gene: 7. CDR3 DNA: TGTGCCAGCTCACCAGGAATTGGACTAGCGGGAGTAGAGACCCAGTACTTC. Amino acids: CASSPGIGLAGVETQYF.

This sequence joins TRBV30 and TRBJ1-5; 7 nucleotides agree with TRBD1. The V segment lost 2 bases and the J segment 11 bases; nucleotides outside the gene matches: 15. There are 15 residues in the CDR3. The germline V gene encodes CDR1 GTSNPN and CDR2 SVGIG (reference sequence). The DNA for the CDR3 is TGTGCCTGGAGTACAAGGGACAGAGCCTTCGTGGCCCAGCATTTT. This codes for CAWSTRDRAFVAQHF.

This chain links TRBV5-4 with TRBJ1-2, with unresolved D. The CDR3 totals 12 residues. The germline V gene encodes CDR1 SGHNT and CDR2 YYREEE (reference sequence). Trimming stripped 4 bases from V and 8 bases from J, with 12 bases between. CDR3: CASSKEYRGYTF. Written as DNA, the CDR3 is TGTGCCAGCAGCAAGGAGTATCGGGGCTACACCTTC.

Here the CDR3 DNA reads TGTGCCTGGAGCCTCTGGGGGGAGCAGTACTTC. Residues: CAWSLWGEQYF. The rearrangement uses TRBV30 and TRBJ2-5; a weak D match, TRBD2 (6 bases). CDR3 length equals 11 residues. Trimming removed 3 bases from V and 11 bases from J, with 13 bases in between. Germline V gives CDR1 GTSNPN, CDR2 SVGIG (reference sequence).

The V and J genes are TRBV2 and TRBJ1-4, with D tentatively TRBD1 (6 bases). The CDR3 has 14 amino acids. Germline V gene sequence: CDR1 SNHLY, CDR2 FYNNEI. Deletions cut 5 bases from V and 3 bases from J, with 10 bases between. CDR3 coding DNA: TGTGCCAGCAGTTTCGACAGGTCTAATGAAAAACTGTTTTTT. This encodes CASSFDRSNEKLFF. Variable domain in full (rest from reference TRBV2 and TRBJ1-4): EPEVTQTPSHQVTQMGQEVILRCVPISNHLYFYWYRQILGQKVEFLVSFYNNEISEKSEIFDDQFSVERPDGSNFTLKIRSTKLEDSAMYFCASSFDRSNEKLFFGSGTQLSVL.

The rearrangement uses TRBV11-2 and TRBJ1-2; no clear D gene. This CDR3 comprises 16 residues. CDR1 is SGHAT, CDR2 FQNNGV, per germline. The V and J ends lost 1 base and 5 bases respectively, with 17 bases between them. As DNA, the CDR3 is TGTGCCAGCAGCTTAGCCCGAGCCCAACTACGTTATGGCTACACCTTC. This sequence encodes CASSLARAQLRYGYTF.

This clone was found a few times. This rearrangement joins TRBV5-4 to TRBJ2-1; 9 bases line up with TRBD1. In germline, CDR1 is SGHNT, CDR2 YYREEE (reference sequence). V shed 5 bases, J shed 0 bases, and the junction held 6 bases outside the gene matches. The CDR3 spans 16 residues. In nucleotides, the CDR3 is TGTGCCAGCAGTAGGGACAGGGCGAGCTCCTACAATGAGCAGTTCTTC. This codes for CASSRDRASSYNEQFF.

The V call is TRBV6-4, the J call TRBJ2-1, with 7 bases fitting TRBD1. Germline lookup yields CDR1 MRHNA and CDR2 SNTAGT. The V gene end was trimmed by 1 base and the J gene end by 9 bases; junction bases not matched to a gene: 6. The CDR3 is made up of 14 amino acids. The CDR3 DNA sequence: TGTGCCAGCAGTGACTTATTACAGGGGCCTGAGCAGTTCTTC. Translating gives CASSDLLQGPEQFF.

This clone was seen just once. The chain recombines TRBV15 with TRBJ1-5; D is uncertain. The CDR3 extends over 12 amino acids. The V gene's germline CDR1 is LNHNV and CDR2 YYDKDF (reference sequence). V dropped 3 bases and J dropped 10 bases, with 10 bases sitting between them. CDR3 in DNA: TGTGCCACCAGCAGCCCCGGTGAACCCCAGCATTTT. Translated: CATSSPGEPQHF.

This clone appeared a few times. The CDR3 is CASSLSRQGINTEAFF. The CDR3 DNA follows: TGTGCCAGCAGCTTGTCTAGACAGGGGATTAACACTGAAGCTTTCTTT. The genes are TRBV5-6 and TRBJ1-1, with 8 nucleotides matching TRBD1. Per germline, CDR1 SGHDT and CDR2 YYEEEE. This CDR3 region has 16 residues. The ends lost 1 base at V and 2 bases at J; junction bases unmatched: 7.

There are many counts of this clone. The chain carries TRBV5-5 and TRBJ2-7; D perhaps matches TRBD1 (5 bases). V lost 0 bases, J lost 3 bases, and 13 bases lay in between. The CDR3 loop spans 15 amino acids. Looked up from germline, CDR1 is SGHKS and CDR2 is YYEKEE (reference sequence). The CDR3 region is CASSLEGFTGYEQYF. The CDR3 DNA reads as TGTGCCAGCAGCTTGGAAGGCTTCACAGGCTACGAGCAGTACTTC.

V and J are TRBV6-5 and TRBJ1-1, with unresolved D. CDR3 size: 14 residues. Germline V gene lookup returns CDR1 MNHEY and CDR2 SVGAGI. V dropped 0 bases and J dropped 0 bases, with 5 bases sitting between them. This chain's CDR3 is CASSYSTMNTEAFF. The DNA for the CDR3 is TGTGCCAGCAGTTACTCGACAATGAACACTGAAGCTTTCTTT.

This sequence joins TRBV7-9 and TRBJ1-4, with D possibly being TRBD1 (5 bases). This CDR3 is built from 15 residues. CDR1 is SEHNR, CDR2 FQNEAQ, per germline (reference sequence). Trimming cost V 2 bases and J 7 bases, with 14 bases left between them. CDR3 amino acids: CASSLSRTGAEKLFF. CDR3 coding DNA: TGTGCCAGCAGCTTATCCAGAACAGGTGCTGAAAAACTGTTTTTT.

Only a few counts were recorded for this clone. J is TRBJ1-1 and V is TRBV5-4; 8 bases match TRBD1. CDR3 size: 14 residues. V shed 4 bases and J 7 bases; nucleotides not matched to a gene: 9. Germline lookup yields CDR1 SGHNT and CDR2 YYREEE (reference sequence). The CDR3: CASSKSGGSSEAFF. CDR3 nucleotides: TGTGCCAGCAGCAAATCAGGGGGCTCAAGTGAAGCTTTCTTT.

The rearrangement joins TRBV9 to TRBJ1-5; D call uncertain. The V gene lost 0 bases and the J gene lost 0 bases, with 7 bases spanning the gap. This CDR3 has 15 amino acids. Germline loops: CDR1 SGDLS, CDR2 YYNGEE. The CDR3 sequence: CASSVGGLSNQPQHF. CDR3 DNA: TGTGCCAGCAGCGTAGGAGGGCTTAGCAATCAGCCCCAGCATTTT.

A word on this clone: The conserved phenylalanine or tryptophan is not found at the CDR3 terminus, so this likely reflects a read error. No DNA is shown, since the ends of the CDR3 on it are uncertain; the CDR3 is the one TCRdb lists. The V gene is TRBV5-8, the J gene TRBJ2-7; whether TRBD2, the table's D call, matches the DNA was not checked. The CDR3 spans 11 residues, counting both ends. CDR1 is SGHTS, CDR2 YDEGEE, per germline. CDR3 protein: CASSELITSRI.

Concerning this clone: A read error may produce the germline difference seen at one junction end. The chain links TRBV7-7 to TRBJ1-4; no clear D. This CDR3 spans 13 amino acids. CDR1 and CDR2 (germline): SSHAT, FNYEAQ (reference sequence). CDR3 sequence (DNA): TGTGCTAGCAGCCAGCGATTTAATGAAAAACTGTTTTTT. As protein: CASSQRFNEKLFF.

J is TRBJ2-6 and V is TRBV10-3, with 11 positions matching TRBD1. CDR1 and CDR2 (germline): ENHRY, SYGVKD. This CDR3 is 17 amino acids long. Trimming removed 6 bases from V and 0 bases from J; junction bases left unmatched: 4. The CDR3 DNA sequence: TGTGCCATCAGCGGACAGGGGGCACCCTCTGGGGCCAACGTCCTGACTTTC. Translated: CAISGQGAPSGANVLTF.

The genes are TRBV30 and TRBJ1-2, with D tentatively TRBD1 (6 bases). Germline lookup yields CDR1 GTSNPN and CDR2 SVGIG (reference sequence). The CDR3 length is 15 residues. Between the trimmed V and J ends, which lost 3 bases and 4 bases, there was a span of 18 bases. CDR3 protein: CAWSPAGAASYGYTF. CDR3 DNA sequence: TGTGCCTGGAGCCCCGCGGGGGCAGCTTCCTATGGCTACACCTTC.